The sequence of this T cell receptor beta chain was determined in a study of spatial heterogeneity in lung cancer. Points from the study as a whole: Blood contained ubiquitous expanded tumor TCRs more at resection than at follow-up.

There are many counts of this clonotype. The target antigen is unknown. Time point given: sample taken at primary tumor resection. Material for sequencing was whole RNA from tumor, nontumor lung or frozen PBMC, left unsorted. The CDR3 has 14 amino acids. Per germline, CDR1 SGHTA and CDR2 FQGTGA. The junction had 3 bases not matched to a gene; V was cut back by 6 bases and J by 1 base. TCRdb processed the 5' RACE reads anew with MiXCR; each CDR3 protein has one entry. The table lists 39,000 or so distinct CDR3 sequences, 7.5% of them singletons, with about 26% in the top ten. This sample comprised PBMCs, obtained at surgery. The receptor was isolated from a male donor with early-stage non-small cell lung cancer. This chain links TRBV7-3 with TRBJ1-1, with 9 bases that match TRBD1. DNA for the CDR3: TGTGCCAGCAGTCAACAGGGGGCGAACACTGAAGCTTTCTTT. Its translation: CASSQQGANTEAFF. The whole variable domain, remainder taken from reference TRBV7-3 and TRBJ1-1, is GAGVSQTPSNKVTEKGKYVELRCDPISGHTALYWYRQSLGQGPEFLIYFQGTGAADDSGLPNDRFFAVRPEGSVSTLKIQRTERGDSAVYLCASSQQGANTEAFFGQGTRLTVV.